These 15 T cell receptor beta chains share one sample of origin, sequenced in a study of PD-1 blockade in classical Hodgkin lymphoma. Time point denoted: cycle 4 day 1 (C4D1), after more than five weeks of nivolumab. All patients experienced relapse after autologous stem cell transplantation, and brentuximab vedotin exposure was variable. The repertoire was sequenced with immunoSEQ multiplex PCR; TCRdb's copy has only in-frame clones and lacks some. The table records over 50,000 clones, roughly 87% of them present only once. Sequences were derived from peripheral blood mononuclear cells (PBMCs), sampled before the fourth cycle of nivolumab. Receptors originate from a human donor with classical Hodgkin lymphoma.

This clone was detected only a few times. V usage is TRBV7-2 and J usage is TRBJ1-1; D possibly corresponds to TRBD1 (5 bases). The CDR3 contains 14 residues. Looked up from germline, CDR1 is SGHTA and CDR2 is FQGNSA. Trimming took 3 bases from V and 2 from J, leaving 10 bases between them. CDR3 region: CASSFVGGNTEAFF. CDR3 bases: TGTGCCAGCAGCTTCGTGGGGGGAAACACTGAAGCTTTCTTT.

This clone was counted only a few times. CDR3 nucleotides: TGTGCCAGTAGTAGGGGACTCAGGGAACAGCCCCAGCATTTT. Amino acids: CASSRGLREQPQHF. The chain joins TRBV19 to TRBJ1-5; D possibly corresponds to TRBD1 (5 bases). The ends were cut back, 4 bases at V and 7 bases at J, with 14 bases in the middle. The CDR3 is 14 amino acids. Per the germline V gene, CDR1 is LNHDA and CDR2 is SQIVND (reference sequence).

The CDR3 sequence is CASSWDSYQPQHF. The CDR3 coding sequence is TGTGCCAGTAGTTGGGACAGCTATCAGCCCCAGCATTTT. This rearrangement joins TRBV19 to TRBJ1-5; 7 positions agree with TRBD1. Germline V CDR1 and CDR2: LNHDA, SQIVND (reference sequence). The CDR3 sequence is 13 residues long. J gave up 5 bases and V 5 bases, and 3 bases lay outside the gene matches.

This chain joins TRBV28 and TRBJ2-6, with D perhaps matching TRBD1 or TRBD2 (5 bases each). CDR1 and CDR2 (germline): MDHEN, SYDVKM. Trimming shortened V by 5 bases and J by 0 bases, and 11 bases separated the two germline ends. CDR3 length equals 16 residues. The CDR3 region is CASSAPGTSGANVLTF. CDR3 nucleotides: TGTGCCAGCAGTGCACCAGGGACCTCTGGGGCCAACGTCCTGACTTTC.

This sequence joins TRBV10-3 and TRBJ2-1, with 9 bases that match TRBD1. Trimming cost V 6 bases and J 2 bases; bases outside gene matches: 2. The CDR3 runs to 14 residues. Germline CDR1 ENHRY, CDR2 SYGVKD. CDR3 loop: CAISRDRAYNEQFF. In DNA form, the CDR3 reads TGTGCCATCAGCCGGGACAGGGCCTACAATGAGCAGTTCTTC.

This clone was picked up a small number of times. This CDR3 reads CARGSIETQETQYF. The DNA for the CDR3 is TGTGCCAGGGGAAGTATTGAGACTCAAGAGACCCAGTACTTC. V usage is TRBV6-6 and J usage is TRBJ2-5; D is unresolved. Germline lookup yields CDR1 MNHNY and CDR2 SVGAGI (reference sequence). This CDR3 region has 14 residues. V was shortened by 9 bases and J by 2 bases, with 16 bases between the two germline ends.

CDR3 protein: CASSGEQGSQETQYF. The CDR3 region has the DNA TGTGCCAGCAGTGGCGAACAGGGATCCCAAGAGACCCAGTACTTC. This chain connects TRBV6-1 to TRBJ2-5; D may be TRBD1 (6 bases). There are 15 residues in the CDR3. Trimming removed 4 bases at V and 1 base at J, with 13 bases between. Germline V CDR1 and CDR2: MNHNS, SASEGT.

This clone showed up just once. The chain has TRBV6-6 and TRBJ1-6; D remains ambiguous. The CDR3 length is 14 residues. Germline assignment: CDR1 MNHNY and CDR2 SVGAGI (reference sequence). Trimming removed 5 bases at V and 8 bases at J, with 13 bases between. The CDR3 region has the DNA TGTGCCAGCAGTCCCCAGGTGCGAGATTCACCCCTCCACTTT. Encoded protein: CASSPQVRDSPLHF.

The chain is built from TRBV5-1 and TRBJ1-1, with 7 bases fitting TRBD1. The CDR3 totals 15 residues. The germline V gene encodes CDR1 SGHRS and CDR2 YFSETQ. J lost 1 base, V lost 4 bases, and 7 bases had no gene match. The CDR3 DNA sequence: TGCGCCAGCAGCCAGGGGGTCCAGGGGAACACTGAAGCTTTCTTT. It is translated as CASSQGVQGNTEAFF. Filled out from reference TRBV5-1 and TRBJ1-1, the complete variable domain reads KAGVTQTPRYLIKTRGQQVTLSCSPISGHRSVSWYQQTPGQGLQFLFEYFSETQRNKGNFPGRFSGRQFSNSRSEMNVSTLELGDSALYLCASSQGVQGNTEAFFGQGTRLTVV.

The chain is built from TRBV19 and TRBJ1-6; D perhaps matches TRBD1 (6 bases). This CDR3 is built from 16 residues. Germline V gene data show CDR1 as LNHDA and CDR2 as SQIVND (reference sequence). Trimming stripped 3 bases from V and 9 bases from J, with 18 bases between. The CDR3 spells CASSILRQVAASPLHF. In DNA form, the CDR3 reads TGTGCCAGTAGTATTCTGAGACAGGTCGCGGCTTCACCCCTCCACTTT.

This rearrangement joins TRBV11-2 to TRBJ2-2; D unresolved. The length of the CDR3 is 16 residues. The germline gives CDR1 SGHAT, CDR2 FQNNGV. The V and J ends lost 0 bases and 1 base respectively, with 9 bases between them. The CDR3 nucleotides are TGTGCCAGCAGCTTAGACTTACCAGGGAACACCGGGGAGCTGTTTTTT. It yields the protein CASSLDLPGNTGELFF.

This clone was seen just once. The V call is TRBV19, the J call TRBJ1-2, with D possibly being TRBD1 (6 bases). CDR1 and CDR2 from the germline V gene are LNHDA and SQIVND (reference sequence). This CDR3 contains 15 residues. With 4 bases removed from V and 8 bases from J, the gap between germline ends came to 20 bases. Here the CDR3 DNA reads TGTGCCAGTAGTACAGGCCAAGGGGGTCATGCGGGCTACACCTTC. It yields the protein CASSTGQGGHAGYTF.

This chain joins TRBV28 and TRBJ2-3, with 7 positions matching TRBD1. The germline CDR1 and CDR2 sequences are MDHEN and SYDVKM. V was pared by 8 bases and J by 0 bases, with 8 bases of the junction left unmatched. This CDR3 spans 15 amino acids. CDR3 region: CASRDSLISTDTQYF. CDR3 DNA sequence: TGTGCCAGCCGGGACAGCTTGATTAGCACAGATACGCAGTATTTT.

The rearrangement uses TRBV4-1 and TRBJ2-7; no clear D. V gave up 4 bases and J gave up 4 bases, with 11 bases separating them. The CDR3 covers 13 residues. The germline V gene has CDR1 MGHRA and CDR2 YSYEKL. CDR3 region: CASSPRVGYEQYF. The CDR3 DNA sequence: TGCGCCAGCAGCCCCCGCGTTGGGTACGAGCAGTACTTC.

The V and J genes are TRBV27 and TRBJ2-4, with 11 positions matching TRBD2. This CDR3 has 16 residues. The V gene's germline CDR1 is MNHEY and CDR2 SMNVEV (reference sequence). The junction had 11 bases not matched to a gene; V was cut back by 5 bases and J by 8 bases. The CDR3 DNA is TGTGCCAGCAGTCCCATAGCGGGGGGGCCGGTGTACATTCAGTACTTC. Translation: CASSPIAGGPVYIQYF.